This TCR beta chain was observed in a study of blood T cell repertoires in COVID-19 (dated by TCRdb to between 2020 and 2021). A note on the overall study: The collaborator samples originated in the United States, Italy and Spain and spanned the acute and convalescent phases of COVID-19. The repertoires were made available in a free public database intended to serve as a resource for research on the immune response to SARS-CoV-2. The material from the prospective study consisted of cDNA or gDNA derived from T cells, B-cell-depleted T cells, or PBMCs. Subjects who had been exposed to COVID-19, were actively infected with it, or had recovered from it provided the deeply sampled blood TCRbeta repertoires that made up the dataset. The sample metadata nearly always contained a de-identified subject ID, COVID-19 status, age in years and sex. Where available, HLA class I and class II types were taken from metadata supplied by the sample provider and were not determined by assay-based typing. The samples were drawn from two sources: the first 160 participants of the ongoing ImmuneRACE study, and 1,200 or so subjects contributed by 6 global collaborators. Broader findings and caveats from the paper: The quantity of clinical and demographic metadata differed by source and by participant and was supplied without curation.

Collaborating institutions collected whole blood in K2EDTA tubes following their own protocols. For TCRbeta analysis, collaborator samples were shipped as frozen whole blood, as isolated PBMCs, or as DNA extracted from either sample type. TCRbeta CDR3 regions were amplified from genomic DNA by means of the immunoSEQ Assay, a bias-controlled multiplex PCR. The authors' analysis ran thus. The number of nucleated cells in each sample was estimated by amplification of reference gene primers within the assay. Sequence reads were collapsed and filtered to measure the absolute abundance of every unique TCRbeta CDR3 rearrangement. Productive Simpson clonality was computed per sample as the square root of Simpson's diversity index over productive rearrangements. The source is immuneACCESS, and TCRdb retained only in-frame sequences with V and J called. Part of the clones is not carried over; for the studies checked, unresolved V genes explain less than half of this, and the remainder is unexplained. V and J calls and clone size are those listed in that table; D and trimming were worked out from the DNA. In this sample the table shows 85,000 to 95,000 clones, roughly 87% of which occur a single time. Less than 5% of the sample is in the top ten clones.

Points on this clone: There is no known antigen for this receptor. No quality values exist for individual bases; no much larger clone is one base distant.

For CDR1 and CDR2, the germline V gene lists MNHEY and SVGAGI. The CDR3 has 14 amino acids, counting the end cysteine and phenylalanine. The retained sequence is limited to the CDR3, 42 bases, with the frame set at the first base. V gives up 4 bases and J gives up 0 bases, and the segment between their germline ends measures 8 bases. The receptor chain draws on TRBV6-5 and TRBJ2-3, with the D gene not confidently named. This TCR derives from an elderly woman with acute or convalescent COVID-19. Input material: peripheral blood. The CDR3 in this case is CASSLAESTDTQYF. DNA sequence: TGTGCCAGCAGTTTGGCCGAAAGCACAGATACGCAGTATTTT.